The T cell receptor beta chain under discussion was sequenced for a study of T cells in Graves' hyperthyroidism and ophthalmopathy. Study in general: Pretreatment peripheral blood was obtained at initial diagnosis.

This clonotype was seen at least ten times. Its antigen remains unidentified. The CDR3 is made up of 14 amino acids. The germline gives CDR1 MNHNS, CDR2 SASEGT. J gave up 2 bases and V 2 bases, and 1 base lay outside the gene matches. Amplification yielded TCR beta CDR3 regions, with RNA transcripts as the source. Researchers ran a first-round RT-PCR on the TCR CDR3 using the HTBI primer set. Via MiXCR, TCRdb re-called the multiplex PCR reads, giving one row per CDR3 protein. The sample contains about 210,000 distinct CDR3 sequences, approximately 17% of which appear only once. The study's findings and limits: Ophthalmopathy and stable hyperthyroidism were separated by a 13 V-J model.

Absence of ophthalmopathy progression within 18 months defined stable Graves' hyperthyroidism. Exclusion criteria comprised uncontrolled infection, other autoimmune disease, pregnancy or lactation. This TCR was sampled from a man in his fifties with Graves' hyperthyroidism. The sample taken for sequencing was blood. This chain joins TRBV6-1 and TRBJ2-7; the match to TRBD1 covers 9 bases. The CDR3 DNA follows: TGTGCCAGCAGTGAACGACAGGGGGCCTACGAGCAGTACTTC. This translates into CASSERQGAYEQYF.